These 14 T cell receptor beta chains were all obtained from the same sample, sequenced in a study of T cell repertoires in cytomegalovirus infection (dated by TCRdb to between 2018 and 2021). The sequencer was an Illumina HiSeq 1500. TCRdb's own reprocessing of the public reads used fastp at Q25 and MiXCR and kept productive beta chains. Rows matching on CDR3 protein sequence are summarized as one entry with the most common DNA and genes. Here the sample has 150,000 to 200,000 distinct CDR3 sequences; roughly 27% occur a single time. The leading ten clones occupy roughly 31% of the sample. Sequenced input: PBMCs. The receptors originated from a human donor in good health (CMV status not recorded). Some clones in this sample may be carry-over from other donors' samples.

The chain uses TRBV29-1 and TRBJ1-2, with D perhaps TRBD1 (5 bases). Germline V gene data show CDR1 as SQVTM and CDR2 as ANQGSEA. Trimming left V 3 bases short and J 2 bases short, with 10 bases between. The CDR3 consists of 13 residues. CDR3 in amino acids: CSVESGSNYGYTF. CDR3 bases: TGCAGCGTTGAGTCAGGGTCAAACTATGGCTACACCTTC.

As to this clonotype: A read error may be the cause here, since a much bigger clone is one base away. This chain links TRBV7-9 with TRBJ1-5; TRBD1 aligns across 8 bases. This CDR3 is built from 20 residues. Germline lookup yields CDR1 SEHNR and CDR2 FQNEAQ (reference sequence). Unmatched junction bases numbered 16, after V lost 1 base and J lost 2 bases. Here the CDR3 DNA reads TGTGCCAGCAGCTTAGTTCCCATCGGACAGGGCGCCTATGGCAATCAGCCCCAGCATTTT. Translated: CASSLVPIGQGAYGNQPQHF. Variable domain in full (rest from reference TRBV7-9 and TRBJ1-5): DTGVSQNPRHKITKRGQNVTFRCDPISEHNRLYWYRQTLGQGPEFLTYFQNEAQLEKSRLLSDRFSAERPKGSFSTLEIQRTEQGDSAMYLCASSLVPIGQGAYGNQPQHFGDGTRLSIL.

This clonotype was detected ten times or more. The J gene is TRBJ1-1, the V gene TRBV7-2; D uncertain. Germline CDR1 reads SGHTA; CDR2 reads FQGNSA. Trimming removed 5 bases from V and 7 bases from J, with 11 bases in between. CDR3 length: 12 residues. The CDR3 loop is CASSHPRFEAFF. The CDR3 DNA is TGTGCCAGCAGCCATCCTCGTTTTGAAGCTTTCTTT.

V usage is TRBV2 and J usage is TRBJ2-3; the match to TRBD2 covers 11 bases. J gave up 4 bases and V 8 bases, and 8 bases lay outside the gene matches. Germline V lookup: CDR1 SNHLY, CDR2 FYNNEI. This CDR3 region has 15 residues. The CDR3 sequence: CASGSGGGRADTQYF. The DNA of the CDR3 is TGTGCCAGCGGTAGCGGGGGGGGCCGGGCAGATACGCAGTATTTT.

This chain links TRBV5-1 with TRBJ2-5; tentative D call: TRBD2 (6 bases). The germline CDR1 and CDR2 sequences are SGHRS and YFSETQ. CDR3 length equals 14 residues. Deletions cut 5 bases from V and 5 bases from J, with 16 bases between. The CDR3 sequence is CASSHLGGEETQYF. CDR3 DNA sequence: TGCGCCAGCAGTCACCTCGGGGGTGAGGAGACCCAGTACTTC. Full variable domain (missing parts from reference TRBV5-1 and TRBJ2-5): KAGVTQTPRYLIKTRGQQVTLSCSPISGHRSVSWYQQTPGQGLQFLFEYFSETQRNKGNFPGRFSGRQFSNSRSEMNVSTLELGDSALYLCASSHLGGEETQYFGPGTRLLVL.

This clonotype showed up many times. The rearrangement joins TRBV10-2 to TRBJ1-5; D is uncertain. The germline V gene encodes CDR1 WSHSY and CDR2 SAAADI. The CDR3 has 16 residues. V lost 8 bases and J 0 bases, leaving 17 bases between the germline ends. CDR3 region: CASCSAGLYSNQPQHF. The DNA for the CDR3 is TGCGCCAGCTGTTCGGCAGGTCTCTATAGCAATCAGCCCCAGCATTTT.

A few counts support this clonotype. This chain uses TRBV12-3 or TRBV12-4 with TRBJ1-5; D is undetermined. V dropped 4 bases and J dropped 7 bases, with 8 bases sitting between them. CDR3 length equals 12 residues. The CDR3 here is CASSSLAQPQHF. The CDR3 nucleotides are TGTGCCAGCAGTTCTCTGGCGCAGCCCCAGCATTTT.

The DNA for the CDR3 is TGCGCCAGCAGCTTGACCGGGACAATCAACACTGAAGCTTTCTTT. Its translation: CASSLTGTINTEAFF. V gene TRBV5-1 combines with J gene TRBJ1-1; perhaps TRBD1 as D (6 bases). V shed 1 base and J shed 2 bases, with 12 bases lying between them. Germline CDR1 is SGHRS and CDR2 is YFSETQ. CDR3 size: 15 residues. The variable domain in full, with the rest retrieved from reference TRBV5-1 and TRBJ1-1, is KAGVTQTPRYLIKTRGQQVTLSCSPISGHRSVSWYQQTPGQGLQFLFEYFSETQRNKGNFPGRFSGRQFSNSRSEMNVSTLELGDSALYLCASSLTGTINTEAFFGQGTRLTVV.

The chain carries TRBV19 and TRBJ1-6; D unclear. V lost 8 bases, J lost 7 bases, and 15 bases lay in between. The CDR3 extends over 14 amino acids. Germline CDR1 reads LNHDA; CDR2 reads SQIVND (reference sequence). CDR3: CASASRGGNSPLHF. CDR3 coding DNA: TGTGCCAGTGCTTCTCGCGGCGGGAATTCACCCCTCCACTTT.

The J gene is TRBJ1-1, the V gene TRBV7-8, with 7 positions matching TRBD1. The CDR3 spans 18 residues. The V and J ends lost 5 bases and 0 bases, in that order; junction bases with no gene match: 15. CDR1 and CDR2 (germline): SGHVS, FQNEAQ. The CDR3 sequence: CASSTPRTGWSMNTEAFF. The CDR3 nucleotides are TGTGCCAGCAGCACCCCCCGGACAGGTTGGAGCATGAACACTGAAGCTTTCTTT.

This rearrangement joins TRBV6-6 to TRBJ1-5, with 10 bases that match TRBD1. This CDR3 spans 15 amino acids. Germline V gene lookup returns CDR1 MNHNY and CDR2 SVGAGI (reference sequence). V was pared by 7 bases and J by 2 bases, with 5 bases of the junction left unmatched. Here the CDR3 DNA reads TGTGCCAGCACACGGACAGGGGGAGGCAATCAGCCCCAGCATTTT. Translated, it gives CASTRTGGGNQPQHF.

V is TRBV7-6 and J is TRBJ2-1, with D perhaps matching TRBD1 or TRBD2 (6 bases each). V was pared by 4 bases and J by 6 bases, with 19 bases between. The CDR3 runs to 16 residues. From germline, CDR1 is SGHVS and CDR2 FNYEAQ. CDR3 DNA: TGTGCCAGCAGCTCGCTAGGAAATCGGGGGCCCAATGAGCAGTTCTTC. Protein product: CASSSLGNRGPNEQFF.

This clonotype was detected only a few times. The chain combines TRBV2 with TRBJ1-1, with 9 bases that match TRBD1. V shed 2 bases and J 5 bases; nucleotides not matched to a gene: 12. The germline V gene encodes CDR1 SNHLY and CDR2 FYNNEI. The CDR3 spans 17 residues. The CDR3 reads CASSENPFGTGRTEAFF. CDR3 in DNA: TGTGCCAGCAGTGAAAATCCGTTCGGGACAGGGAGAACTGAAGCTTTCTTT.

The chain couples TRBV6-6 to TRBJ1-6; TRBD1 matches at 7 bases. Unmatched junction bases numbered 3, after V lost 7 bases and J lost 9 bases. CDR1 is MNHNY, CDR2 SVGAGI, per germline (reference sequence). This CDR3 is 12 amino acids long. The CDR3 reads CASTDRVSPLHF. CDR3 sequence (DNA): TGTGCCAGCACCGACAGGGTTTCACCCCTCCACTTT.